This T cell receptor beta chain was documented in a study of beta chain features in type 1 diabetes. Study outcomes and limitations: Any HLA type influence on TCRB rearrangement was left unresolved here. VDJ junctions sequenced from type 1 diabetes patients showed fewer insertions and more deletions.

Per the germline V gene, CDR1 is MDHEN and CDR2 is SYDVKM. The CDR3 spans 13 residues. Trimming stripped 3 bases from V and 1 base from J, with 6 bases between. One heparinised draw, averaging roughly 0.12 L, was taken per donor. Comments on this clone: Its matching antigen is unknown.

Investigators reverse transcribed all isolated RNA, so they sequenced expressed TCRB transcripts. Using immunoSEQ multiplex PCR, the repertoire was profiled, and TCRdb retains in-frame clones only, with some absent. The table has more than 300,000 clones, around 15% seen once. The source material was naive CD4+ T cells from blood. This TCR was recovered from a woman aged 18-35 years in good health. The chain joins TRBV28 to TRBJ1-1; D gene unclear. The CDR3 sequence is CASSFPWNTEAFF. In DNA form, the CDR3 reads TGTGCCAGCAGTTTCCCCTGGAACACTGAAGCTTTCTTT.